This paragraph reports one T cell receptor beta chain. This entry comes from a study of identifying expanded T cells in peripheral blood. Sequencing used immunoSEQ multiplex PCR; TCRdb keeps in-frame clones, though not all of them. The sample has around 130,000 clones; 86% are singletons. J was trimmed by 3 bases and V by 3 bases; bases with no gene match: 2. Per the germline V gene, CDR1 is KGHSH and CDR2 is LQKENI. The CDR3 contains 13 residues. The chain combines TRBV18 with TRBJ2-7; 7 bases are shared with TRBD2. What was sequenced was blood. This clonotype was sampled from a person aged 18 to 70 in good health. The CDR3 DNA reads TGTGCCAGCTCACCCTCGGGGGGCTACGAGCAGTACTTC. As protein: CASSPSGGYEQYF.